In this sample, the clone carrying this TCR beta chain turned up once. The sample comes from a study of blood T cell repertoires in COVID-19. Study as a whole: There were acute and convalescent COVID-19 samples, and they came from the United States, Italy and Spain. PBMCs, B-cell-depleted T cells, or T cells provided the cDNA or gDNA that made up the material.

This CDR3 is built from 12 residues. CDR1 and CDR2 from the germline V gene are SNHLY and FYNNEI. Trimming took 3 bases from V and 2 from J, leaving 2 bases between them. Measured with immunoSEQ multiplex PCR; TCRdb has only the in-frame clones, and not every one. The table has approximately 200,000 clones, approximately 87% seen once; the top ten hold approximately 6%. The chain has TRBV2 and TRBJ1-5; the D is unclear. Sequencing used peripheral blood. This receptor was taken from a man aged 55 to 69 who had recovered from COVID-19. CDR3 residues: CASSDGNQPQHF. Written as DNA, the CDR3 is TGTGCCAGCAGTGACGGCAATCAGCCCCAGCATTTT.